This T cell receptor beta chain emerged from a study of post-analysis software for immune sequencing data. Germline lookup yields CDR1 MNHNS and CDR2 SASEGT. The CDR3 is made up of 14 amino acids. Turning to this clonotype: Sequence at one end of the junction differs from germline and may be a read error.

The library was made from cDNA and included unique molecular identifiers. In TCRdb, the PCR reads were re-called with MiXCR into one record per CDR3 protein. This table has 160,000 or so distinct CDR3 sequences, roughly 40% appearing once. This specimen consisted of blood, obtained after autologous hematopoietic stem cell transplantation. This TCR was sampled from a girl between 10 and 17 years old with multiple sclerosis. The chain is built from TRBV6-1 and TRBJ2-5; D not certain. The CDR3 region has the DNA TGTGTCAGCAGTGATGGTAACCCCCAAGAGACCCAGTACTTC. Protein: CVSSDGNPQETQYF.